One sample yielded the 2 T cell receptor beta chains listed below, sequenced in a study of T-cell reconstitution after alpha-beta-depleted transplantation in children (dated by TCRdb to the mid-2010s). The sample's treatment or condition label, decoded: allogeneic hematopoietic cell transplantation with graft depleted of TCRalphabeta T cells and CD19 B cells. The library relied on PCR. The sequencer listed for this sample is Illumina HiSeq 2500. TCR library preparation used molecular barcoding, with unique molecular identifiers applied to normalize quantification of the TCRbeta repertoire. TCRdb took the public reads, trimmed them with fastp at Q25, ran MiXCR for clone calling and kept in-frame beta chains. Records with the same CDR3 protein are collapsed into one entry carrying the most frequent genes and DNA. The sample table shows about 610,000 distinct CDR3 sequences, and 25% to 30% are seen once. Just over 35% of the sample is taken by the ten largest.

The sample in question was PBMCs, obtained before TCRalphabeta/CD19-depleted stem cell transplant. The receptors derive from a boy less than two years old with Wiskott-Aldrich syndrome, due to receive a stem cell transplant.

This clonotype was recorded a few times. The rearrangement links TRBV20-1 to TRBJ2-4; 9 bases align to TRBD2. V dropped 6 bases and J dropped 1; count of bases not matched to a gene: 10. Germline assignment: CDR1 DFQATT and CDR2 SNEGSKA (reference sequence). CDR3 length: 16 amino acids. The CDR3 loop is CSAQLSGSSAKNIQYF. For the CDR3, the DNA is TGCAGTGCACAGCTTAGCGGGAGTTCGGCCAAAAACATTCAGTACTTC.

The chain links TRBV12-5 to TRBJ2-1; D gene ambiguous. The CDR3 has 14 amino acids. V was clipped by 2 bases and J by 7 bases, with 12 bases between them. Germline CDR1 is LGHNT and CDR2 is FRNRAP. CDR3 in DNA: TGTGCTAGTGGTTTGTCGTCAGTGACAAATGAGCAGTTCTTC. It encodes CASGLSSVTNEQFF.